The 10 T cell receptor beta chains below were found in one sample sequenced in a study of blood T cell repertoires in COVID-19. Profiling relied on immunoSEQ multiplex PCR, and the TCRdb table lists in-frame clones only, not all of them. The repertoire holds about 170,000 clones, with approximately 86% as singletons. The sample consisted of peripheral blood. Receptors were obtained from a woman between 50 and 59 years old with acute or convalescent COVID-19.

The gene calls are TRBV2 and TRBJ2-1; D perhaps matches TRBD2 (6 bases). This CDR3 is 16 amino acids long. Trimming removed 4 bases at V and 3 bases at J, with 16 bases between. Germline V gene data show CDR1 as SNHLY and CDR2 as FYNNEI. CDR3 DNA sequence: TGTGCCAGCAGTGGGGGACTCGCAAAGGGCTACAATGAGCAGTTCTTC. Amino acid sequence: CASSGGLAKGYNEQFF.

This chain connects TRBV29-1 to TRBJ2-1, with 12 bases aligning to TRBD2. Trimming took 4 bases from V and 8 from J; bases not matched to a gene: 3. The CDR3 loop spans 13 amino acids. Germline loops: CDR1 SQVTM, CDR2 ANQGSEA. The CDR3: CSVVRTSGDEQFF. CDR3 nucleotides: TGCAGCGTTGTTCGGACTAGCGGGGATGAGCAGTTCTTC.

This sequence joins TRBV27 and TRBJ2-1, with TRBD1 as a possible D gene (6 bases). The CDR3 totals 15 residues. Trimming pared 5 bases from V and 4 bases from J, leaving 15 bases between. Germline V CDR1 and CDR2: MNHEY, SMNVEV (reference sequence). The CDR3 here is CASSGDNPYYNEQFF. CDR3 nucleotides: TGTGCCAGCAGTGGGGACAATCCCTATTACAATGAGCAGTTCTTC.

The genes are TRBV7-2 and TRBJ2-7; TRBD2 matches at 13 bases. The CDR3 totals 19 residues. Germline CDR1 is SGHTA and CDR2 is FQGNSA. Trimming removed 4 bases from V and 1 base from J; junction bases left unmatched: 13. CDR3 sequence (DNA): TGTGCCAGCAGCTCCCCACCCGGACTAGCGGGGGTTCCGTCCTACGAGCAGTACTTC. As protein: CASSSPPGLAGVPSYEQYF.

This chain uses TRBV15 with TRBJ2-7, with 7 positions matching TRBD1. CDR1 and CDR2 from the germline V gene are LNHNV and YYDKDF (reference sequence). The V and J ends lost 8 bases and 0 bases, in that order; junction bases with no gene match: 7. The length of the CDR3 is 14 residues. CDR3 sequence reads: CATRDRVSSYEQYF. The CDR3 nucleotides read TGTGCCACCCGAGACAGGGTCAGCTCCTACGAGCAGTACTTC.

CDR3 nucleotide sequence: TGCGCCAGCAGCCCCGGGTCCCAAGAGACCCAGTACTTC. It translates to CASSPGSQETQYF. The chain has TRBV4-1 and TRBJ2-5; D remains ambiguous. Looked up from germline, CDR1 is MGHRA and CDR2 is YSYEKL. Trimming pared 4 bases from V and 1 base from J, leaving 7 bases between. The CDR3 is 13 residues long.

This chain connects TRBV7-2 to TRBJ1-4; D possibly corresponds to TRBD1 (5 bases). The CDR3 is 18 amino acids. In germline, CDR1 is SGHTA, CDR2 FQGNSA. The V end lost 0 bases, the J end lost 0 bases, and 14 bases lay between the germline ends. The CDR3 DNA reads as TGTGCCAGCAGCTTAGCTGGATTGGGGGGTGCAACTAATGAAAAACTGTTTTTT. It translates to CASSLAGLGGATNEKLFF.

This clone came up once. This chain connects TRBV10-3 to TRBJ1-1; 10 positions match TRBD1. This CDR3 region has 16 residues. Per the germline V gene, CDR1 is ENHRY and CDR2 is SYGVKD. After removal of 5 bases from V and 1 base from J, the junction contained 7 bases not matched to a gene. CDR3 sequence reads: CAISPGTGVENTEAFF. The CDR3 coding sequence is TGTGCCATCAGTCCCGGGACAGGGGTTGAGAACACTGAAGCTTTCTTT.

This clone was seen only once. The chain is built from TRBV6-2 or TRBV6-3 and TRBJ2-1; D call uncertain. The germline gives CDR1 MNHEY, CDR2 SVGEGT. Trimming pared 5 bases from V and 9 bases from J, leaving 14 bases between. The length of the CDR3 is 13 residues. CDR3 region: CASSQPEPGEQFF. CDR3 sequence (DNA): TGTGCCAGCAGTCAACCGGAGCCGGGTGAGCAGTTCTTC.

The rearrangement joins TRBV6-2 or TRBV6-3 to TRBJ2-1; 13 positions agree with TRBD2. Looked up from germline, CDR1 is MNHEY and CDR2 is SVGEGT. V lost 2 bases to trimming and J lost 4 bases; unmatched junction nucleotides: 5. CDR3 size: 17 residues. CDR3 in DNA: TGTGCCAGCAGTTACGCCGGGACTAGCGGGACTTACAATGAGCAGTTCTTC. Translated: CASSYAGTSGTYNEQFF.